Sequencing of this T cell receptor (beta chain) was carried out in a study of T-cell memory formation after mild COVID-19. Study-level background: TCR clustering was largely donor specific.

This clonotype has only a few counts. The CDR3 spans 15 residues. Looked up from germline, CDR1 is SGHNT and CDR2 is YYREEE (reference sequence). The V segment lost 3 bases and the J segment 4 bases; nucleotides outside the gene matches: 6. TCRdb called the 5' RACE reads again in MiXCR, with one record for every CDR3 protein. Among 350,000 to 500,000 distinct CDR3 sequences listed, 15% to 25% were seen once. The TCR was taken from an adult woman who had mild COVID-19 (a few samples of this study predate the infection). Cell type and time point are not known. Source material: PBMCs or a T cell subset sorted from them (not recorded which). This chain joins TRBV5-4 and TRBJ2-2, with 7 positions matching TRBD2. CDR3 amino acids: CASSSSGLFTGELFF. CDR3 in DNA: TGTGCCAGCAGCTCTAGCGGACTTTTCACCGGGGAGCTGTTTTTT.